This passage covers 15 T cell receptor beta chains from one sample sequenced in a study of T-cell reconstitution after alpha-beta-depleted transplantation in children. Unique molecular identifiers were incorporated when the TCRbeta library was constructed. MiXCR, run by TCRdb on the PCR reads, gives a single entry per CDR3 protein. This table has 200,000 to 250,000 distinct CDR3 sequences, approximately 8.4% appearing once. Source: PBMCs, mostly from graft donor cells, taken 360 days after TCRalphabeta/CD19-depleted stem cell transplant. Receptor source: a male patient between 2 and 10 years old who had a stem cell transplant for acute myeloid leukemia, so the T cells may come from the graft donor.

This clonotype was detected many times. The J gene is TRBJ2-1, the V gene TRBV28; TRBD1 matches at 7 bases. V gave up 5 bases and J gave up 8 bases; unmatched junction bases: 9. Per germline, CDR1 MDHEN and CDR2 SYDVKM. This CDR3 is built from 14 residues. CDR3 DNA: TGTGCCAGCAGTCCCTTGACAGGGATCGATGAGCAGTTCTTC. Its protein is CASSPLTGIDEQFF.

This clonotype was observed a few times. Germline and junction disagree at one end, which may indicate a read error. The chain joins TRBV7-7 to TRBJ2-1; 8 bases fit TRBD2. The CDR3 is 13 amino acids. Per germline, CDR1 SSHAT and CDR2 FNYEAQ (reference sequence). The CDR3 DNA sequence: TGTGCTAGCAGCTCGGGACCGGGACTAGAGGCTCTCTTC. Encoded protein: CASSSGPGLEALF.

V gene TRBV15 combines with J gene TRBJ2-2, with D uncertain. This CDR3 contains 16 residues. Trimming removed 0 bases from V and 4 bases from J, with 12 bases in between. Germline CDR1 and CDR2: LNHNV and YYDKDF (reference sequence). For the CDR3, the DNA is TGTGCCACCAGCAGAGATCGGCAGGCTAGCACCGGGGAGCTGTTTTTT. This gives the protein CATSRDRQASTGELFF. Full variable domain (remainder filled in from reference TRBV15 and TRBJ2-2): DAMVIQNPRYQVTQFGKPVTLSCSQTLNHNVMYWYQQKSSQAPKLLFHYYDKDFNNEADTPDNFQSRRPNTSFCFLDIRSPGLGDTAMYLCATSRDRQASTGELFFGEGSRLTVL.

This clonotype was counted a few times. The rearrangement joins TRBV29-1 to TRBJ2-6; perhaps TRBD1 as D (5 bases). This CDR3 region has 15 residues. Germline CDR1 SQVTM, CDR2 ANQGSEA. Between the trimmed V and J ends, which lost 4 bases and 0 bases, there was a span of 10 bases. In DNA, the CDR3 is TGCAGCGTTGTCGGACACTTCTCTGGGGCCAACGTCCTGACTTTC. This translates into CSVVGHFSGANVLTF.

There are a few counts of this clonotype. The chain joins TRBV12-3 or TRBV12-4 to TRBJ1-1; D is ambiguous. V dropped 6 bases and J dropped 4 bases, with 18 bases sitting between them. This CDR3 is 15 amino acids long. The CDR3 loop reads CASSFSSVGSTEAFF. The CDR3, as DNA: TGTGCCAGCAGCTTCTCCTCCGTGGGGAGCACTGAAGCTTTCTTT.

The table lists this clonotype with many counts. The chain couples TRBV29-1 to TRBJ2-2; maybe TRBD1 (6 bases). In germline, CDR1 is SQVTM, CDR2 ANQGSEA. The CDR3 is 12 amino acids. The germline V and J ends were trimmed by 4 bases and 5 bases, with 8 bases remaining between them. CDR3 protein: CSVVGGTGELFF. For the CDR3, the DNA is TGCAGCGTTGTAGGGGGTACCGGGGAGCTGTTTTTT.

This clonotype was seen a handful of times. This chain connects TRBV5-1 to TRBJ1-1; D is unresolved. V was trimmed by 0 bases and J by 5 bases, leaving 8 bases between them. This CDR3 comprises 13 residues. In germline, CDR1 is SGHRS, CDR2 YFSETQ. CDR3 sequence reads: CASSLEGLTEAFF. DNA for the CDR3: TGCGCCAGCAGCTTGGAAGGGCTGACTGAAGCTTTCTTT.

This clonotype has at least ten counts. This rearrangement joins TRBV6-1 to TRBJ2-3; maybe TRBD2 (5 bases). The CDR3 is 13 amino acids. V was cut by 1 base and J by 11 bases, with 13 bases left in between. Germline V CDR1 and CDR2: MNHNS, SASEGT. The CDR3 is CASSEVLGGMQYF. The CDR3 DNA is TGTGCCAGCAGTGAAGTGTTAGGAGGCATGCAGTATTTT.

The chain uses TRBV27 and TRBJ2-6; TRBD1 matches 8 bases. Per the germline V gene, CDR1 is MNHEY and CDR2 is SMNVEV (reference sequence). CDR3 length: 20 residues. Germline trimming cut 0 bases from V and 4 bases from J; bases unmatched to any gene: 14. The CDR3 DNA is TGTGCCAGCAGTTTATCCAGGACAGGGAATCCTATACCCGGGGCCAACGTCCTGACTTTC. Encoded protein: CASSLSRTGNPIPGANVLTF.

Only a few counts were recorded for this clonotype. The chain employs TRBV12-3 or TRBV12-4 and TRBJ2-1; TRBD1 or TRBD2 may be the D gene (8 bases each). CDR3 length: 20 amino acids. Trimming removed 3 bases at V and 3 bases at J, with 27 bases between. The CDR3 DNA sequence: TGTGCCAGCAGTTTTAGTCAGGGGGCCCCTCAGCGGGGGATCTACAATGAGCAGTTCTTC. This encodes CASSFSQGAPQRGIYNEQFF.

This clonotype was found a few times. CDR3 nucleotides: TGCAGTGCTCGAGGGACGTTTTCCTACGAGCAGTACTTC. Translating it yields CSARGTFSYEQYF. The J gene is TRBJ2-7, the V gene TRBV20-1, with D possibly being TRBD1 or TRBD2 (5 bases each). CDR3 size: 13 residues. V shed 5 bases and J shed 1 base, with 12 bases lying between them. Germline CDR1 reads DFQATT; CDR2 reads SNEGSKA (reference sequence).

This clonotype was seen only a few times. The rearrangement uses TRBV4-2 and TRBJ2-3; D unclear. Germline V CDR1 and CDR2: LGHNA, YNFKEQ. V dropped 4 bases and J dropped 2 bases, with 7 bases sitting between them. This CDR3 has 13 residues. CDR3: CASSRLITDTQYF. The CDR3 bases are TGTGCCAGCAGCCGGCTTATCACAGATACGCAGTATTTT.

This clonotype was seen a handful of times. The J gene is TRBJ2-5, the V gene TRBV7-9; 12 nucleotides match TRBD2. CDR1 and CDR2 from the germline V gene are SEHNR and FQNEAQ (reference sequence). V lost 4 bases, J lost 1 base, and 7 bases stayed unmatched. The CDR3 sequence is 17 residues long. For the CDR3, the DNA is TGTGCCAGCAGCTCCCCCCGACTAGCGGGGGTCCAAGAGACCCAGTACTTC. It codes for CASSSPRLAGVQETQYF.

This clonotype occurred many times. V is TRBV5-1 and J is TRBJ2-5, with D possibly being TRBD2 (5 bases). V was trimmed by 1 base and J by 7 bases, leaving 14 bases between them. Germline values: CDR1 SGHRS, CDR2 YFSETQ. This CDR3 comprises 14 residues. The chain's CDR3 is CASSLSPGIGTQYF. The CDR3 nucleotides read TGCGCCAGCAGCTTGTCTCCGGGGATCGGGACCCAGTACTTC. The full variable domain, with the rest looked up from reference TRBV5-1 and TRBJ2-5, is KAGVTQTPRYLIKTRGQQVTLSCSPISGHRSVSWYQQTPGQGLQFLFEYFSETQRNKGNFPGRFSGRQFSNSRSEMNVSTLELGDSALYLCASSLSPGIGTQYFGPGTRLLVL.

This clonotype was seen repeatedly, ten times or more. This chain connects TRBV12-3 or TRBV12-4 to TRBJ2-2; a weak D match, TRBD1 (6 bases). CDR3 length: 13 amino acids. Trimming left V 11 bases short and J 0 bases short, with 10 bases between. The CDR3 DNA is TGTGCCGGAGGACAGCCGAACACCGGGGAGCTGTTTTTT. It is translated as CAGGQPNTGELFF.